The sequence of this TCR beta chain was determined in a study of shared clonotypes between healthy human individuals (dated by TCRdb to the early 2020s). Turning to the overall study: The cohort comprised two women and a few men aged 18 to 49 years. Leukapheresis yielded between about 0.8 and 8.9 billion PBMCs per donor. The study deeply sequenced blood TCR repertoires of about five healthy adults to estimate repertoire size and the extent of clonotype sharing between individuals. To increase sequencing depth and limit assay-specific biases, TCR repertoire library preparation and sequencing were carried out by different laboratories using diverse techniques. For each donor, three plates each were used for CD4 naive and CD4 memory, two plates were used for CD8 naive, and one plate was used for CD8 memory. General findings and caveats noted by the study authors: Naive subsets generally had larger estimated clonotype richness than memory subsets did. Across a handful of donors, approximately 4.9% of naive CD4, roughly 3.5% of naive CD8, roughly 2.2% of memory CD4, and approximately 0.42% of memory CD8 clonotypes were shared. Clonotypes shared by all four sorted-subset donors showed higher generation probabilities than non-shared clonotypes. Incomplete sequencing was indicated by rarefaction of sorted-subset datasets, despite the large sequencing depth. Pairwise subsampling led to the expectation that sequencing depth would affect the degree of clonotype sharing among donors. The genetic and exposure-history diversity represented was limited by the small number of donors. Only blood was sampled, and tissue TCR repertoires likely differ from those in blood.

A remark on this clone: No cognate antigen has been identified for it. Base qualities are not provided; no much larger clone lies one nucleotide away.

Using the deep immunoSEQ assay, multiplex PCR amplified TCR CDR3 regions from genomic DNA. Extracted genomic DNA from each cell subset was distributed evenly across all wells of several immunoSEQ 96-well plates, and each plate was treated as a replicate. For sorted subsets, about 210 ng of genomic DNA, equivalent to 25,000 to 30,000 T cell genomes, went into each replicate PCR. Purified libraries were quantified with a Qubit 3.0 fluorometer, sized on a Bioanalyzer 2100, and re-quantified with the KAPA Library Quantification kit. A separate single-read 150-cycle Illumina NextSeq 550 flow cell was used to sequence each immunoSEQ 96-well plate. The study's own analysis went as follows. The immunoSEQ output contained only junctional sequences without quality scores, so filtering could not match that applied to full-length reads. Sequences were annotated with PyIR, a Python wrapper for IgBLAST v1.9, and V/J genes and CDR3 were assigned using IMGT germline references. Any read was removed if the V/J assignment was weak (E-value above 1e-6), the CDR3 was missing, or the read contained stop codons, out-of-frame junctions, or ambiguous translated residues. A V3J clonotype was defined by an identical inferred V gene, J gene, and CDR3 amino acid sequence. Percentage overlap between repertoires was calculated by dividing the number of shared unique clonotypes by the size of the smaller repertoire. RTK rarefaction, the Chao1 estimator, and Recon v2.1 estimates of unobserved clonotypes were used to assess repertoire richness. Generation probabilities were computed with OLGA for all TCRbeta clonotypes obtained by the gDNA method from a handful of donors. This is the immuneACCESS table as TCRdb keeps it, with only in-frame sequences that have V and J called. A part of the clones is gone; compared with another copy, unresolved V genes explain less than half, and the rest is unexplained. V and J calls and clone size follow that table, whereas D and trimming were derived from the DNA. Present in this sample are some 680,000 clones, around 73% of which were seen just once. The ten largest clones add up to 1.5% to 2% of the sample.

The donors were healthy, HIV-negative adults with no recently reported acute infections or vaccinations. Every donor was a Caucasian adult residing in Nashville, Tennessee, USA. Magnetic negative selection was used to enrich CD4+ T cells, after which naive cells were positively selected on CD45RA and the negative fraction became the memory subset. After blood collection by leukapheresis, PBMCs were isolated using Ficoll-Histopaque density gradient centrifugation and then cryopreserved in the vapor phase of liquid nitrogen. Purity and quantity of every magnetically sorted T cell population were checked by analytical flow cytometry. From each sorted fraction, genomic DNA was isolated and quantified by UV absorbance on a Nanodrop 2000c. The germline V gene provides CDR1 SNHLY and CDR2 FYNNEI. Relative to germline, V is 2 bases shorter and J is 0 bases shorter, with 7 bases between their ends. Spanning cysteine to phenylalanine, the CDR3 consists of 14 amino acids. Only CDR3 DNA is held: 42 bases, read in frame from base 1.

Material: memory CD4+ T cells sorted from blood. What the cell subset or site label conveys for this sample: CD45RA-negative fraction. The sequence is built from TRBV2 and TRBJ1-2; the D gene lacks a confident call. This receptor was identified in a woman aged 30 to 39 in good health. The CDR3 loop reads CASSESLANYGYTF. The nucleotide sequence reads TGTGCCAGCAGTGAATCCCTAGCTAACTATGGCTACACCTTC. The reference TRBV2 and TRBJ1-2 proteins fill in what lies around the CDR3, so the full variable domain reads EPEVTQTPSHQVTQMGQEVILRCVPISNHLYFYWYRQILGQKVEFLVSFYNNEISEKSEIFDDQFSVERPDGSNFTLKIRSTKLEDSAMYFCASSESLANYGYTFGSGTRLTVV.